These 21 T cell receptor beta chains came from one sample sequenced in a study of T cells in Graves' hyperthyroidism and ophthalmopathy. What was amplified from RNA transcripts were TCR beta CDR3 regions. An initial round of RT-PCR targeting the TCR CDR3 relied on the HTBI primer set. A single record per CDR3 protein comes from TCRdb applying MiXCR to the multiplex PCR reads. The sample lists approximately 610,000 distinct CDR3 sequences, around 17% occurring once. Sample: blood. Receptors were obtained from a woman aged 18 to 35 with Graves' hyperthyroidism.

The sample holds many counts of this clonotype. V usage is TRBV5-8 and J usage is TRBJ2-1; D might be TRBD2 (5 bases). The CDR3 covers 16 residues. Trimming cost V 0 bases and J 5 bases, with 15 bases left between them. Germline V lookup: CDR1 SGHTS, CDR2 YDEGEE. The CDR3 nucleotides read TGTGCCAGCAGCTTGGCGAGAGGAGCGGCAGACAATGAGCAGTTCTTC. Protein: CASSLARGAADNEQFF.

This clonotype showed up just a few times. The V gene is TRBV11-3, the J gene TRBJ2-1; 12 positions match TRBD2. V lost 4 bases to trimming and J lost 7 bases; unmatched junction nucleotides: 8. The germline gives CDR1 SGHNT, CDR2 YENEEA. The CDR3 has 16 amino acids. This CDR3 reads CASSSLAGGQRNEQFF. The DNA for the CDR3 is TGTGCCAGCAGCTCCCTAGCGGGGGGGCAGAGGAATGAGCAGTTCTTC. Complete variable domain (other parts from reference TRBV11-3 and TRBJ2-1): EAGVVQSPRYKIIEKKQPVAFWCNPISGHNTLYWYLQNLGQGPELLIRYENEEAVDDSQLPKDRFSAERLKGVDSTLKIQPAELGDSAVYLCASSSLAGGQRNEQFFGPGTRLTVL.

Many counts were recorded for this clonotype. The rearrangement joins TRBV20-1 to TRBJ1-2; D not resolved. CDR1 DFQATT and CDR2 SNEGSKA come from the germline V gene (reference sequence). Trimming stripped 3 bases from V and 4 bases from J, with 6 bases between. The CDR3 loop spans 11 amino acids. The CDR3 DNA reads TGCAGTGCTAGTACCGGCTATGGCTACACCTTC. Protein sequence: CSASTGYGYTF.

This clonotype was seen a few times. The CDR3 nucleotides read TGCGCCAGCAGCCAACTAAGCGGGGGGGCCCACGAGCAGTACTTC. Encoded protein: CASSQLSGGAHEQYF. J is TRBJ2-7 and V is TRBV4-3; 10 bases fit TRBD2. Per germline, CDR1 LGHNA and CDR2 YSLEER. The CDR3 runs to 15 residues. J gave up 5 bases and V 2 bases, and 6 bases lay outside the gene matches.

This clonotype was counted ten times or more. The chain recombines TRBV6-6 with TRBJ2-5; D ambiguous. This CDR3 contains 13 residues. Trimming pared 0 bases from V and 5 bases from J, leaving 7 bases between. The germline V gene has CDR1 MNHNY and CDR2 SVGAGI (reference sequence). The CDR3 nucleotides read TGTGCCAGCAGTTACTCCAGCAGGGAGACCCAGTACTTC. This codes for CASSYSSRETQYF.

This clonotype was counted at least ten times. The genes are TRBV24-1 and TRBJ1-5; D possibly corresponds to TRBD1 (5 bases). Germline loops: CDR1 KGHDR, CDR2 SFDVKD. V was clipped by 3 bases and J by 3 bases, with 8 bases between them. The CDR3 covers 14 residues. As DNA, the CDR3 is TGTGCCACCAGTGATCTACAGGTCAATCAGCCCCAGCATTTT. This translates into CATSDLQVNQPQHF.

This clonotype was observed a handful of times. The chain carries TRBV19 and TRBJ2-1, with D unclear. Per the germline V gene, CDR1 is LNHDA and CDR2 is SQIVND (reference sequence). Deletions cut 4 bases from V and 1 base from J, with 11 bases between. The CDR3 has 15 residues. CDR3 amino acids: CASSTLGRSYNEQFF. CDR3 DNA sequence: TGTGCCAGTAGTACCCTGGGCCGTTCCTACAATGAGCAGTTCTTC.

This clonotype was observed many times. The junction departs from the called germline gene at one end, perhaps through a read error. V gene TRBV7-9 combines with J gene TRBJ1-1, with 9 bases aligning to TRBD1. CDR1 and CDR2 from the germline V gene are SEHNR and FQNEAQ (reference sequence). The CDR3 covers 14 residues. The CDR3 nucleotides read TGTGCCAGCAGCCCGCAACAGGGGGCTGATGAAACTTTCTTT. It translates to CASSPQQGADETFF.

On this clonotype itself: The junction shows a germline mismatch at one end, possibly a read error. This chain uses TRBV12-3 or TRBV12-4 with TRBJ2-1; perhaps TRBD2 as D (5 bases). The CDR3 consists of 16 residues. The CDR3 is CASSLVHLRAYNEQLF. The CDR3 region has the DNA TGTGCCAGCAGTTTGGTACACCTGAGGGCCTACAATGAGCAGCTCTTC.

In its sample, this clonotype was seen many times. The chain couples TRBV7-9 to TRBJ2-2, with a possible D match to TRBD1 (6 bases). V shed 6 bases and J shed 6 bases, with 23 bases lying between them. This CDR3 has 17 residues. Looked up from germline, CDR1 is SEHNR and CDR2 is FQNEAQ (reference sequence). The CDR3 bases are TGTGCCAGCAGTCCACAGGGAATGGTCTTCGGGGCCGGGGAGCTGTTTTTT. Residues: CASSPQGMVFGAGELFF. Combining the CDR3 with reference TRBV7-9 and TRBJ2-2 gives the whole variable domain DTGVSQNPRHKITKRGQNVTFRCDPISEHNRLYWYRQTLGQGPEFLTYFQNEAQLEKSRLLSDRFSAERPKGSFSTLEIQRTEQGDSAMYLCASSPQGMVFGAGELFFGEGSRLTVL.

This clonotype was counted many times. The rearrangement joins TRBV6-1 to TRBJ1-1, with 8 positions matching TRBD1. CDR3 length: 13 residues. Germline CDR1 reads MNHNS; CDR2 reads SASEGT. With 6 bases clipped from V and 3 bases from J, the junction kept 3 bases outside the gene matches. The CDR3: CASRTGGYTEAFF. In DNA form, the CDR3 reads TGTGCCAGCAGAACAGGGGGATACACTGAAGCTTTCTTT.

The chain uses TRBV19 and TRBJ2-1, with 13 bases matching TRBD2. The length of the CDR3 is 16 residues. The ends lost 1 base at V and 10 bases at J; junction bases unmatched: 7. CDR1 and CDR2 (germline): LNHDA, SQIVND (reference sequence). Here the CDR3 reads CASSIGGLAGSQEQFF. The CDR3, as DNA: TGTGCCAGTAGTATAGGGGGACTAGCGGGATCTCAGGAGCAGTTCTTC.

The genes are TRBV12-3 or TRBV12-4 and TRBJ2-2; 9 bases fit TRBD1. Trimming at V came to 2 bases and at J to 5 bases, leaving 6 bases not matched to a gene. The CDR3 is made up of 16 amino acids. As DNA, the CDR3 is TGTGCCAGCAGTTTAACAGGGGGCGGTGGAACCGGGGAGCTGTTTTTT. Its protein is CASSLTGGGGTGELFF.

This clonotype turned up a few times. The CDR3 DNA reads TGTGCCAGCATCGCTAGGCGGCCCTCCGGGACAGCTCATCCGGCGGCCAACGTCCTGACTTTC. Protein sequence: CASIARRPSGTAHPAANVLTF. J is TRBJ2-6 and V is TRBV7-8; 7 nucleotides match TRBD1. This CDR3 spans 21 amino acids. V gave up 7 bases and J gave up 6 bases; unmatched junction bases: 27. Germline lookup yields CDR1 SGHVS and CDR2 FQNEAQ.

This clonotype was recorded many times. J is TRBJ1-3 and V is TRBV28; a possible D gene is TRBD1 (5 bases). The CDR3 runs to 16 residues. V lost 4 bases and J lost 2, with 15 bases in between. Germline V gene lookup returns CDR1 MDHEN and CDR2 SYDVKM. CDR3 sequence reads: CASSSTWGPPGNTIYF. CDR3 nucleotides: TGTGCCAGCAGTTCCACGTGGGGCCCTCCTGGAAACACCATATATTTT.

This clonotype was recorded many times. This rearrangement joins TRBV6-2 or TRBV6-3 to TRBJ2-7; 15 bases match TRBD2. J lost 0 bases, V lost 0 bases, and 3 bases had no gene match. Per the germline V gene, CDR1 is MNHEY and CDR2 is SVGEGT. The CDR3 runs to 18 residues. The CDR3, as DNA: TGTGCCAGCAGTTACTCGGGACTAGCGGGGGGACGCTCCTACGAGCAGTACTTC. Its translation is CASSYSGLAGGRSYEQYF.

Of note for this clonotype: A junction end diverges from the germline sequence, so it may reflect a read error. The chain recombines TRBV20-1 with TRBJ2-7, with D uncertain. The germline gives CDR1 DFQATT, CDR2 SNEGSKA (reference sequence). The CDR3 is 15 amino acids. Here the CDR3 reads CSARPPRTDRYERYF. The CDR3 region has the DNA TGCAGTGCTAGACCACCTCGGACGGACCGATACGAGCGGTACTTC.

V and J are TRBV29-1 and TRBJ1-1, with D possibly matching TRBD1 (6 bases). Germline V gene sequence: CDR1 SQVTM, CDR2 ANQGSEA. CDR3 length: 12 residues. The V end was cut by 7 bases, the J end by 2 bases, with 11 bases between. In DNA form, the CDR3 reads TGCAGCGCCGACAGGAGCAACACTGAAGCTTTCTTT. Translating gives CSADRSNTEAFF.

In this sample, this clonotype turned up many times. In DNA form, the CDR3 reads TGTGCCAGCAGTTATACGGACGGCACAGATACGCAGTATTTT. Encoded protein: CASSYTDGTDTQYF. This chain joins TRBV7-6 and TRBJ2-3; D unclear. V lost 6 bases, J lost 1 base, and 11 bases lay in between. Germline CDR1 reads SGHVS; CDR2 reads FNYEAQ. The CDR3 loop spans 14 amino acids.

This clonotype was counted ten times or more. V and J are TRBV20-1 and TRBJ1-2, with 8 positions matching TRBD1. The CDR3 covers 12 residues. Germline loops: CDR1 DFQATT, CDR2 SNEGSKA (reference sequence). With V trimmed by 5 bases and J by 2 bases, 1 base remained unmatched. CDR3 protein: CSAWTGNYGYTF. The DNA for the CDR3 is TGCAGTGCTTGGACAGGGAACTATGGCTACACCTTC.

This clonotype was seen more than once but under ten times. CDR3 amino acids: CSARDLAGVIDTQYF. CDR3 sequence (DNA): TGCAGTGCTAGAGATCTAGCGGGAGTGATAGATACGCAGTATTTT. The V gene is TRBV20-1, the J gene TRBJ2-3, with 10 bases matching TRBD2. The trim removed 0 bases at V and 5 bases at J, leaving 5 bases unmatched. Germline V lookup: CDR1 DFQATT, CDR2 SNEGSKA (reference sequence). The CDR3 length is 15 residues.